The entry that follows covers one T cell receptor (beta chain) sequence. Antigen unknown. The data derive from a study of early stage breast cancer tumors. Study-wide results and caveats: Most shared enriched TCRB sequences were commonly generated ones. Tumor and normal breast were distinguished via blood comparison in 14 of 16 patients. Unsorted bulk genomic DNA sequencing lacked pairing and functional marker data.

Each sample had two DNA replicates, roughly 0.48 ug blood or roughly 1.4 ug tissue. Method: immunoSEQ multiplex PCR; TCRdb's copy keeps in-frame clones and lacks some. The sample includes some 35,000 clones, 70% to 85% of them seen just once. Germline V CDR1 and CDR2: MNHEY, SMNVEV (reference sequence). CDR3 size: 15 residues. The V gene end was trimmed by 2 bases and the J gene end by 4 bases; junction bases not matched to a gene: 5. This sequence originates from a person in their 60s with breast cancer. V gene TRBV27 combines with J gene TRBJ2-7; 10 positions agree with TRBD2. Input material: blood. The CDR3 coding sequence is TGTGCCAGCAGTTTAGGCCCAGCGGGAGGGTACGAGCAGTACTTC. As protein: CASSLGPAGGYEQYF.